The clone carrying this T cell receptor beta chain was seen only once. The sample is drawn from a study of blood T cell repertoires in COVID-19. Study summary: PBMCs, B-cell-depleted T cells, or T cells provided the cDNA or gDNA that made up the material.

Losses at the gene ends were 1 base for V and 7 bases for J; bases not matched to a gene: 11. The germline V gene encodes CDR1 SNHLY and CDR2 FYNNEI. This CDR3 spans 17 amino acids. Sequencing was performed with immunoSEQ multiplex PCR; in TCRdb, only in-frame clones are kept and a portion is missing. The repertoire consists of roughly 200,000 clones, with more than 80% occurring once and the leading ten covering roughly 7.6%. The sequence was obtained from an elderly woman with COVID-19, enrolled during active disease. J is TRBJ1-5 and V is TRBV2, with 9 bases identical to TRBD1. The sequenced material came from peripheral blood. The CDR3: CASSEERWGTGTQPQHF. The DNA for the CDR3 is TGTGCCAGCAGTGAAGAAAGGTGGGGGACAGGGACGCAGCCCCAGCATTTT.